This entry lists 9 T cell receptor beta chains sequenced from one sample in a study of shared clonotypes between healthy human individuals. Libraries were prepared by immunoSEQ multiplex PCR; TCRdb keeps only in-frame clonotypes and omits some of them. Among under 2,500,000 clones listed, almost 96% were seen once. Sequenced input: naive CD4+ T cells sorted from blood. This sample's subset: CD45RA+ positively selected. The receptors shown here come from a young man in good health.

The CDR3 is CASSSWDREETQYF. CDR3 sequence (DNA): TGTGCCAGTAGTAGCTGGGACAGGGAGGAGACCCAGTACTTC. V is TRBV19 and J is TRBJ2-5, with TRBD1 identical over 9 bases. This CDR3 has 14 residues. Germline loops: CDR1 LNHDA, CDR2 SQIVND (reference sequence). V trimming: 4 bases; J trimming: 5 bases; junction bases outside the gene matches: 5.

V is TRBV6-5 and J is TRBJ2-1; D unresolved. Deletions cut 0 bases from V and 2 bases from J, with 11 bases between. The germline V gene has CDR1 MNHEY and CDR2 SVGAGI. The CDR3 contains 16 residues. The CDR3 nucleotides read TGTGCCAGCAGTTACTCGAGAGGTAGTGCCTACAATGAGCAGTTCTTC. Its translation: CASSYSRGSAYNEQFF.

The chain recombines TRBV4-1 with TRBJ1-2, with no clear D. CDR1 is MGHRA and CDR2 is YSYEKL in the germline V gene. The CDR3 has 14 amino acids. V lost 4 bases and J 0 bases, leaving 9 bases between the germline ends. The CDR3 is CASSLLGANYGYTF. CDR3 DNA: TGCGCCAGCAGCCTCCTGGGAGCTAACTATGGCTACACCTTC.

This chain uses TRBV19 with TRBJ2-5; D may be TRBD1 or TRBD2 (7 bases each). Germline V gene data show CDR1 as LNHDA and CDR2 as SQIVND (reference sequence). The CDR3 is 14 amino acids. The germline V and J ends were trimmed by 7 bases and 2 bases, with 14 bases remaining between them. The CDR3 region has the DNA TGTGCCAGTACCCCAGCGGGACAGCAAGAGACCCAGTACTTC. Its translation is CASTPAGQQETQYF.

The chain couples TRBV6-5 to TRBJ2-5, with D possibly being TRBD1 (8 bases). The ends were cut back, 2 bases at V and 6 bases at J, with 16 bases in the middle. The germline gives CDR1 MNHEY, CDR2 SVGAGI. The CDR3 has 15 amino acids. CDR3 coding DNA: TGTGCCAGCAGTTACACCCACAGGGGGGGAAAGACCCAGTACTTC. Translated: CASSYTHRGGKTQYF.

The chain is built from TRBV6-5 and TRBJ2-2; D is ambiguous. The CDR3 is 14 residues long. V was cut by 2 bases and J by 5 bases, with 9 bases left in between. In germline, CDR1 is MNHEY, CDR2 SVGAGI. The CDR3 DNA sequence: TGTGCCAGCAGTTACAGGGTACGAACCGGGGAGCTGTTTTTT. Translated, it gives CASSYRVRTGELFF.

This clone came up once. The chain is built from TRBV5-1 and TRBJ2-5; the D is unclear. Trimming took 2 bases from V and 3 from J, leaving 8 bases between them. The CDR3 consists of 13 residues. Germline V lookup: CDR1 SGHRS, CDR2 YFSETQ. The CDR3 DNA sequence: TGCGCCAGCAGCTTAAATATGAAAGAGACCCAGTACTTC. Translated, it gives CASSLNMKETQYF.

This chain connects TRBV7-2 to TRBJ2-3; 9 bases fit TRBD2. With V trimmed by 5 bases and J by 0 bases, 6 bases remained unmatched. The CDR3 runs to 16 residues. Germline V gene sequence: CDR1 SGHTA, CDR2 FQGNSA. CDR3 DNA sequence: TGTGCCAGCAGCATGGTAGCGGGGGCTAGCACAGATACGCAGTATTTT. Translated: CASSMVAGASTDTQYF.

As regards this clone: The sample contains more than one DNA sequence encoding this CDR3. The V gene is TRBV18, the J gene TRBJ2-7, with TRBD2 as a possible D gene (6 bases). From germline, CDR1 is KGHSH and CDR2 LQKENI. There are 13 residues in the CDR3. Trimming took off 6 bases at V and 0 bases at J, with 9 bases between the two ends. The CDR3 DNA reads TGTGCCAGCTCCCTCGGGAGCTCCTACGAGCAGTACTTC. This codes for CASSLGSSYEQYF.